This T cell receptor (beta chain) was retrieved from a study of technical replicates of blood from several donors. This table comes from immunoSEQ multiplex PCR, and its TCRdb copy is limited to in-frame clones, with some not included. The table has 85,000 to 100,000 clones, approximately 96% seen once. This clonotype originated in a human donor in good health. Material: T cells isolated from PBMCs.

In DNA form, the CDR3 reads TGTGCCAGCAGTACCGGGAGCACCACCGGGGAGCTGTTTTTT. Protein: CASSTGSTTGELFF. The chain combines TRBV2 with TRBJ2-2, with a weak D call TRBD2 (6 bases). The CDR3 spans 14 residues. CDR1 and CDR2 from the germline V gene are SNHLY and FYNNEI. Trimming pared 5 bases from V and 4 bases from J, leaving 11 bases between.